These 11 T cell receptor beta chains share one sample of origin, sequenced in a study of cytotoxic CD8 clonotypes in ibrutinib-treated CLL. Clones were sequenced by immunoSEQ multiplex PCR, and TCRdb holds only the in-frame ones, with some missing. The table includes some 300,000 clones, about 77% detected once. The sequences come from PBMCs, collected before ibrutinib treatment. All receptors derive from a human donor with chronic lymphocytic leukemia.

The rearrangement joins TRBV19 to TRBJ2-2, with D maybe TRBD1 (5 bases). The CDR3 length is 15 residues. CDR1 LNHDA and CDR2 SQIVND come from the germline V gene (reference sequence). Trimming took 10 bases from V and 0 from J, leaving 15 bases between them. CDR3 loop: CATHRTQANTGELFF. CDR3 nucleotide sequence: TGTGCCACGCATCGGACACAGGCGAACACCGGGGAGCTGTTTTTT.

The chain recombines TRBV4-2 with TRBJ2-5, with D perhaps matching TRBD1 or TRBD2 (5 bases each). Germline V gene sequence: CDR1 LGHNA, CDR2 YNFKEQ. Trimming cost V 4 bases and J 5 bases, with 11 bases left between them. The CDR3 is made up of 13 amino acids. This CDR3 reads CASSPGRLETQYF. The DNA of the CDR3 is TGTGCCAGCAGCCCAGGGAGACTTGAGACCCAGTACTTC.

The chain is built from TRBV18 and TRBJ2-7, with 10 bases that match TRBD2. The CDR3 is made up of 16 amino acids. The J segment lost 3 bases and the V segment lost 1 base, leaving 6 bases of the junction unmatched. Germline CDR1 reads KGHSH; CDR2 reads LQKENI. The CDR3 DNA reads TGTGCCAGCTCACCACGTAGAGCGGGAGGGGGCTACGAGCAGTACTTC. Residues: CASSPRRAGGGYEQYF.

This rearrangement joins TRBV27 to TRBJ1-5; possible D gene TRBD1, 6 bases. V was cut by 5 bases and J by 3 bases, with 17 bases left in between. The germline V gene encodes CDR1 MNHEY and CDR2 SMNVEV (reference sequence). The CDR3 runs 16 residues. The CDR3 DNA is TGTGCCAGCAGTCTCCGACGTAGGACAGTCAATCAGCCCCAGCATTTT. It encodes CASSLRRRTVNQPQHF.

The CDR3 reads CASSDRWSRDEQYF. The DNA for the CDR3 is TGTGCCAGCAGTGACCGCTGGAGTCGGGACGAGCAGTACTTC. V and J are TRBV6-6 and TRBJ2-7, with D uncertain. This CDR3 has 14 amino acids. Trimming cost V 5 bases and J 5 bases, with 16 bases left between them. Germline assignment: CDR1 MNHNY and CDR2 SVGAGI (reference sequence).

The rearrangement joins TRBV15 to TRBJ2-3; D gene uncertain. This CDR3 spans 11 amino acids. Germline-derived CDR1 and CDR2 are LNHNV and YYDKDF (reference sequence). V gave up 5 bases and J gave up 6 bases, with 6 bases separating them. CDR3: CATSQFDTQYF. Written as DNA, the CDR3 is TGTGCCACCAGCCAATTTGATACGCAGTATTTT.

The V gene is TRBV7-2, the J gene TRBJ1-2; 10 bases match TRBD1. The CDR3 runs to 15 residues. Germline V lookup: CDR1 SGHTA, CDR2 FQGNSA. The trim removed 4 bases at V and 6 bases at J, leaving 8 bases unmatched. CDR3 loop: CASSWVTGGSDGYTF. The CDR3 DNA sequence: TGTGCCAGCAGCTGGGTGACAGGGGGCAGCGATGGCTACACCTTC.

Only a few counts were recorded for this clone. The chain links TRBV4-3 to TRBJ2-7; D is unclear. The CDR3 length is 13 residues. CDR1 LGHNA and CDR2 YSLEER come from the germline V gene. Deletions cut 0 bases from V and 7 bases from J, with 10 bases between. CDR3 in amino acids: CASSQDRFVEQYF. In DNA, the CDR3 is TGCGCCAGCAGCCAAGACCGCTTCGTGGAGCAGTACTTC.

The chain is built from TRBV4-3 and TRBJ1-1, with a possible D match to TRBD1 (6 bases). Germline loops: CDR1 LGHNA, CDR2 YSLEER. The V and J ends lost 4 bases and 1 base respectively, with 13 bases between them. The CDR3 is 15 amino acids. The CDR3 DNA reads as TGCGCCAGCAGCCGACGGACAGCCCCGAACACTGAAGCTTTCTTT. Translation: CASSRRTAPNTEAFF.

The gene calls are TRBV9 and TRBJ2-2; weak D call: TRBD2 (6 bases). The CDR3 is 17 amino acids. V was shortened by 4 bases and J by 0 bases, with 16 bases between the two germline ends. Germline V gives CDR1 SGDLS, CDR2 YYNGEE. The CDR3: CASSFGAGFANTGELFF. The CDR3 DNA is TGTGCCAGCAGCTTTGGGGCGGGATTCGCGAACACCGGGGAGCTGTTTTTT. The variable domain in full, completed from reference TRBV9 and TRBJ2-2, reads DSGVTQTPKHLITATGQRVTLRCSPRSGDLSVYWYQQSLDQGLQFLIQYYNGEERAKGNILERFSAQQFPDLHSELNLSSLELGDSALYFCASSFGAGFANTGELFFGEGSRLTVL.

This chain joins TRBV11-1 and TRBJ2-1; 8 bases are a match to TRBD1. Trimming at V came to 2 bases and at J to 8 bases, leaving 11 bases not matched to a gene. The CDR3 is 16 amino acids. Germline V gives CDR1 SGHAT, CDR2 FQDESV (reference sequence). CDR3 region: CASSLFGQGARDEQFF. CDR3 DNA: TGTGCCAGCAGCTTATTTGGGCAGGGGGCGCGGGATGAGCAGTTCTTC.